The next 13 T cell receptor beta chains were all read from a single sample in a study of cytomegalovirus exposure and HLA in healthy donors. Assay used: immunoSEQ multiplex PCR; TCRdb lists only in-frame clones, some missing. The sample records under 300,000 clones, around 90% being singletons. Sequenced sample: PBMCs. The receptors shown here come from a woman younger than 35 in good health and CMV-seronegative.

In DNA, the CDR3 is TGTGCCAGCATATTGGGCTGGGGACTACAAGAGACCCAGTACTTC. It encodes CASILGWGLQETQYF. This sequence joins TRBV5-8 and TRBJ2-5; TRBD2 aligns across 7 bases. V lost 6 bases, J lost 2 bases, and 10 bases stayed unmatched. The CDR3 contains 15 residues. From germline, CDR1 is SGHTS and CDR2 YDEGEE.

This chain links TRBV30 with TRBJ1-4; 10 nucleotides agree with TRBD1. Germline lookup yields CDR1 GTSNPN and CDR2 SVGIG (reference sequence). The CDR3 length is 15 residues. V trimming: 3 bases; J trimming: 3 bases; junction bases outside the gene matches: 4. The CDR3: CAWRDRGLPNEKLFF. The CDR3 DNA is TGTGCCTGGAGGGACAGGGGGTTGCCTAATGAAAAACTGTTTTTT.

V and J are TRBV6-4 and TRBJ2-6, with D possibly matching TRBD2 (6 bases). This CDR3 spans 16 amino acids. The V gene lost 3 bases and the J gene lost 4 bases, with 13 bases spanning the gap. CDR1 and CDR2 from the germline V gene are MRHNA and SNTAGT. The DNA of the CDR3 is TGTGCCAGCAGTGATAGGGGAGGTCCCGGGGCCAACGTCCTGACTTTC. This gives the protein CASSDRGGPGANVLTF.

This chain joins TRBV11-2 and TRBJ1-1; D possibly corresponds to TRBD1 (5 bases). Germline assignment: CDR1 SGHAT and CDR2 FQNNGV. CDR3 length: 14 amino acids. V was trimmed by 3 bases and J by 3 bases, leaving 11 bases between them. In DNA form, the CDR3 reads TGTGCCAGCAGCTTCGACAGAACCCACACTGAAGCTTTCTTT. Residues: CASSFDRTHTEAFF.

The chain recombines TRBV28 with TRBJ2-7; 10 nucleotides line up with TRBD1. Per germline, CDR1 MDHEN and CDR2 SYDVKM. With 6 bases clipped from V and 3 bases from J, the junction kept 8 bases outside the gene matches. The CDR3 extends over 15 amino acids. The CDR3 protein is CASSPGQGVNYEQYF. In DNA, the CDR3 is TGTGCCAGCAGCCCTGGACAGGGGGTAAACTACGAGCAGTACTTC.

This clone was seen a single time. The J gene is TRBJ2-3, the V gene TRBV7-8; 13 nucleotides align to TRBD2. Germline V gene lookup returns CDR1 SGHVS and CDR2 FQNEAQ. After removal of 5 bases from V and 0 bases from J, the junction contained 2 bases not matched to a gene. The CDR3 covers 16 residues. Here the CDR3 DNA reads TGTGCCAGCAGCCCACTAGCGGGAGGGAGCACAGATACGCAGTATTTT. The encoded protein is CASSPLAGGSTDTQYF.

The rearrangement links TRBV13 to TRBJ1-1; D gene unclear. V was shortened by 2 bases and J by 5 bases, with 9 bases between the two germline ends. Germline V gives CDR1 PRHDT, CDR2 FYEKMQ (reference sequence). This CDR3 is 13 amino acids long. The CDR3, as DNA: TGTGCCAGCAGCTTAACGGTCAGGACTGAAGCTTTCTTT. Translated: CASSLTVRTEAFF.

The genes are TRBV19 and TRBJ1-1, with 7 bases lining up with TRBD1. CDR1 and CDR2 from the germline V gene are LNHDA and SQIVND (reference sequence). The CDR3 sequence is 17 residues long. Trimming took 5 bases from V and 0 from J; bases not matched to a gene: 12. The CDR3 DNA sequence: TGTGCCAGTAGTCCCCCCGGGACAGAGTACTTGAACACTGAAGCTTTCTTT. Translated, it gives CASSPPGTEYLNTEAFF.

V is TRBV5-4 and J is TRBJ2-3; 12 bases match TRBD2. The trim removed 3 bases at V and 9 bases at J, leaving 11 bases unmatched. The V gene's germline CDR1 is SGHNT and CDR2 YYREEE (reference sequence). This CDR3 has 16 residues. The chain's CDR3 is CASSSLPSGGARTQYF. DNA of the CDR3: TGTGCCAGCAGCTCCTTACCTAGCGGGGGGGCCAGGACGCAGTATTTT.

CDR3 sequence reads: CASSFDRTGTEAFF. The DNA of the CDR3 is TGTGCCAGCAGTTTTGACAGAACGGGCACTGAAGCTTTCTTT. The V gene is TRBV27, the J gene TRBJ1-1; possibly TRBD1 for D (5 bases). Per the germline V gene, CDR1 is MNHEY and CDR2 is SMNVEV (reference sequence). The CDR3 consists of 14 residues. The germline V and J ends were trimmed by 3 bases and 4 bases, with 12 bases remaining between them.

V gene TRBV6-5 combines with J gene TRBJ1-1, with unresolved D. Trimming took off 1 base at V and 1 base at J, with 10 bases between the two ends. The CDR3 consists of 15 residues. Per germline, CDR1 MNHEY and CDR2 SVGAGI. CDR3: CASSYLAEGNTEAFF. Written as DNA, the CDR3 is TGTGCCAGCAGTTACTTGGCGGAGGGGAACACTGAAGCTTTCTTT.

The rearrangement joins TRBV5-1 to TRBJ1-1, with unresolved D. CDR1 is SGHRS, CDR2 YFSETQ, per germline. The CDR3 is made up of 17 amino acids. Trimming stripped 6 bases from V and 0 bases from J, with 21 bases between. The CDR3 DNA reads TGCGCCAGCACCCGGGTGTTAGGTGATATAATGAACACTGAAGCTTTCTTT. It specifies CASTRVLGDIMNTEAFF.

The genes are TRBV5-6 and TRBJ2-2; D remains ambiguous. Trimming pared 5 bases from V and 2 bases from J, leaving 16 bases between. The CDR3 sequence is 16 residues long. Germline assignment: CDR1 SGHDT and CDR2 YYEEEE. The CDR3 region is CASSFWFNSNTGELFF. Here the CDR3 DNA reads TGTGCCAGCAGTTTTTGGTTTAACAGTAACACCGGGGAGCTGTTTTTT.